The rows below give T cell receptor beta chains drawn from one sample of a study of blood T cell repertoires in COVID-19. Produced via immunoSEQ multiplex PCR; TCRdb's table is partial and in-frame only. The table includes roughly 200,000 clones, roughly 81% detected once. The sequenced sample consisted of peripheral blood. Every receptor here comes from a woman in her seventies with active or convalescent COVID-19. Both conserved end residues are part of each CDR3. Fields, in order: clone size, J gene, V gene, D gene, CDR3 protein, CDR3 DNA. The D gene is left open where the match is weak. Rows may omit the clone size; those that give it use once, few, many or a size class.

NA TRBJ2-1 TRBV4-1 NA CASSQELDNEQFF TGCGCCAGCAGCCAAGAGTTAGACAATGAGCAGTTCTTC
NA TRBJ2-3 TRBV6-6 NA CASRGSVTDTQYF TGTGCCAGCAGGGGCTCTGTCACAGATACGCAGTATTTT
NA TRBJ2-7 TRBV28 NA CASSPHHSYEQYF TGTGCCAGCAGTCCCCATCACTCCTACGAGCAGTACTTC
NA TRBJ2-6 TRBV15 NA CATSRDVSGANVLTF TGTGCCACCAGCAGAGACGTATCTGGGGCCAACGTCCTGACTTTC
NA TRBJ1-3 TRBV6-5 NA CATGASGNTIYF TGTGCCACGGGAGCCTCTGGAAACACCATATATTTT
NA TRBJ1-6 TRBV29-1 TRBD1 CSGRDSINSPLHF TGCAGCGGACGGGACAGCATTAATTCACCCCTCCACTTT
NA TRBJ2-1 TRBV24-1 NA CATSDFRGRNEQFF TGTGCCACCAGTGATTTTAGGGGAAGGAATGAGCAGTTCTTC
NA TRBJ2-5 TRBV5-1 TRBD1 CASSQTGDQETQYF TGCGCCAGCAGCCAGACAGGGGATCAAGAGACCCAGTACTTC
NA TRBJ1-5 TRBV29-1 TRBD1 CSVKGGWNQPQHF TGCAGCGTGAAAGGGGGCTGGAATCAGCCCCAGCATTTT
NA TRBJ2-7 TRBV28 NA CASSLRRQTVGEQYF TGTGCCAGCAGTTTAAGGAGGCAAACGGTGGGAGAGCAGTACTTC
NA TRBJ1-4 TRBV3-1/TRBV3-2 NA CASSQVAGVEKLFF TGTGCCAGCAGCCAAGTGGCGGGGGTTGAAAAACTGTTTTTT
few TRBJ2-7 TRBV18 TRBD1 CASSPTGTGDYEQYF TGTGCCAGCTCACCGACCGGGACAGGGGACTACGAGCAGTACTTC
NA TRBJ2-7 TRBV6-5 TRBD2 CASSSLAGGPHYEQYF TGTGCCAGCAGTTCCCTAGCGGGAGGGCCTCATTACGAGCAGTACTTC
NA TRBJ2-1 TRBV15 TRBD2 CATSTLAGTYNEQFF TGTGCCACCAGCACACTAGCGGGAACCTACAATGAGCAGTTCTTC
NA TRBJ1-1 TRBV14 NA CASSQEVGSYWNTEAFF TGTGCCAGCAGCCAAGAGGTGGGTAGCTATTGGAACACTGAAGCTTTCTTT
NA TRBJ2-5 TRBV18 TRBD1 CASSPLGQGYETQYF TGTGCCAGCTCTCCTCTGGGACAGGGTTATGAGACCCAGTACTTC
NA TRBJ2-1 TRBV15 TRBD1 CATSRALTGGDEQFF TGTGCCACCAGCAGAGCCTTAACAGGGGGCGATGAGCAGTTCTTC
few TRBJ1-2 TRBV19 NA CASSIPQGSNYGYTF TGTGCCAGTAGTATACCGCAGGGATCTAACTATGGCTACACCTTC
NA TRBJ1-4 TRBV5-4 TRBD1 CASSLGRGLGEKLFF TGTGCCAGCAGCTTGGGAAGGGGGCTGGGTGAAAAACTGTTTTTT
NA TRBJ2-7 TRBV4-1 TRBD1 CASSQLSLLGTGPHYEQYF TGCGCCAGCAGCCAACTCTCTCTACTGGGGACAGGACCTCACTACGAGCAGTACTTC
NA TRBJ1-1 TRBV12-3/TRBV12-4 NA CASSPLLNTEAFF TGTGCCAGCAGCCCTCTATTGAACACTGAAGCTTTCTTT
NA TRBJ2-7 TRBV3-1/TRBV3-2 TRBD1 CASSQGAGGFYEQYF TGTGCCAGCAGCCAAGGGGCAGGGGGTTTTTACGAGCAGTACTTC
NA TRBJ2-7 TRBV2 TRBD1 CASSENRGRREQYF TGTGCCAGCAGTGAGAACAGGGGGCGCCGCGAGCAGTACTTC
NA TRBJ2-7 TRBV28 TRBD2 CASSWLGTSELAYEQYF TGTGCCAGCAGTTGGCTGGGGACTAGCGAACTCGCCTACGAGCAGTACTTC
NA TRBJ2-3 TRBV2 TRBD1 CASSRDRSASDTQYF TGTGCCAGCAGTAGGGACAGGAGCGCCTCTGATACGCAGTATTTT
NA TRBJ2-1 TRBV7-9 TRBD2 CASSSIAGSSYNEQFF TGTGCCAGCAGCTCCATAGCGGGAAGCTCCTACAATGAGCAGTTCTTC
NA TRBJ2-7 TRBV7-6 NA CASSLDWAQGQYF TGTGCCAGCAGCTTAGACTGGGCCCAGGGGCAGTACTTC
few TRBJ1-5 TRBV10-2 TRBD1 CASRDRGHNQPQHF TGCGCCAGCAGGGACAGGGGCCACAATCAGCCCCAGCATTTT
NA TRBJ1-2 TRBV6-1 NA CASSEAGRVLGGYTF TGTGCCAGCAGTGAAGCGGGCAGAGTACTAGGTGGCTACACCTTC
NA TRBJ1-1 TRBV19 TRBD1 CASSSPGGVNTEAFF TGTGCCAGTAGTAGCCCAGGGGGAGTGAACACTGAAGCTTTCTTT
NA TRBJ1-5 TRBV28 TRBD1 CASSSGGASNQPQHF TGTGCCAGCAGTTCAGGGGGCGCGAGCAATCAGCCCCAGCATTTT
NA TRBJ2-2 TRBV9 TRBD2 CASGLAGGNTGELFF TGTGCCAGCGGGTTAGCGGGAGGTAACACCGGGGAGCTGTTTTTT
many TRBJ1-2 TRBV6-5 NA CASSPEGPNYGYTF TGTGCCAGCAGCCCAGAGGGCCCTAACTATGGCTACACCTTC
NA TRBJ2-3 TRBV3-1/TRBV3-2 NA CASSQWDTHTDTQYF TGTGCCAGCAGCCAATGGGACACCCACACAGATACGCAGTATTTT
NA TRBJ2-7 TRBV7-2 TRBD1 CASSATGGRSYEQYF TGTGCCAGCAGCGCGACAGGGGGCAGGTCCTACGAGCAGTACTTC
NA TRBJ2-3 TRBV5-4 TRBD1 CASSPTGEDTQYF TGTGCCAGCAGCCCGACAGGGGAAGATACGCAGTATTTT
NA TRBJ1-6 TRBV5-6 TRBD1 CASSWRGQGDSPLHF TGTGCCAGCAGCTGGAGGGGACAGGGAGATTCACCCCTCCACTTT
NA TRBJ2-7 TRBV12-3/TRBV12-4 NA CASSDRNLYEQYF TGTGCCAGCAGCGACAGGAACCTCTACGAGCAGTACTTC
NA TRBJ2-5 TRBV5-4 TRBD1 CASSLGQGQRETQYF TGTGCCAGCAGCTTGGGACAGGGGCAGAGGGAGACCCAGTACTTC
NA TRBJ2-1 TRBV24-1 TRBD1 CATSGTGGMYNEQFF TGTGCCACCTCCGGGACAGGGGGTATGTACAATGAGCAGTTCTTC
NA TRBJ1-2 TRBV4-1 NA CASSQVTGNYGYTF TGCGCCAGCAGCCAAGTAACAGGGAACTATGGCTACACCTTC
NA TRBJ1-1 TRBV6-2/TRBV6-3 NA CASSYSPGISENTEAFF TGTGCCAGCAGTTACTCGCCAGGGATATCTGAGAACACTGAAGCTTTCTTT
NA TRBJ2-3 TRBV2 TRBD1 CASRITGGTDTQYF TGTGCCAGCCGGATAACAGGGGGCACAGATACGCAGTATTTT
few TRBJ2-7 TRBV27 NA CASSLDWGDYEQYF TGTGCCAGCAGTTTGGATTGGGGGGACTACGAGCAGTACTTC
once TRBJ1-2 TRBV3-1/TRBV3-2 NA CASSQRRRTYGYTF TGTGCCAGCAGCCAACGGCGGCGGACTTATGGCTACACCTTC